This TCR beta chain derives from a study of T cells in Graves' hyperthyroidism and ophthalmopathy. TCR beta CDR3 region amplification was performed from RNA transcripts. Initially, a first-round RT-PCR of the TCR CDR3 employed the HTBI primer set. TCRdb passed the multiplex PCR reads through MiXCR, listing each CDR3 protein once. The sample shows about 380,000 distinct CDR3 sequences, less than 15% of them seen only once. This clonotype occurred many times. The study collected blood at first hyperthyroidism diagnosis, before any ophthalmopathy symptoms arose. This TCR was recovered from a man younger than 40 with Graves' hyperthyroidism that later progressed to Graves' ophthalmopathy. Sequencing input: blood.

CDR3 region: CASNHGVIYGYTF. The CDR3 coding sequence is TGTGCCAGCAATCATGGGGTCATATATGGCTACACCTTC. V and J are TRBV28 and TRBJ1-2; D unclear. With 7 bases removed from V and 5 bases from J, the gap between germline ends came to 14 bases. This CDR3 is 13 amino acids long. In germline, CDR1 is MDHEN, CDR2 SYDVKM.